The TCR beta chain under discussion was sequenced for a study of CD8+ T cells in alopecia areata. cDNA reverse transcribed from extracted RNA served as the sequencing template. The data were produced by immunoSEQ multiplex PCR, yet TCRdb's version contains in-frame clones alone and is incomplete. The sample records fewer than 80,000 clones, approximately 61% being singletons. The V and J ends lost 6 bases and 7 bases respectively, with 15 bases between them. The germline CDR1 and CDR2 sequences are SQVTM and ANQGSEA. The CDR3 sequence is 12 residues long. The sequencing here drew on CD8+ T cells sorted from blood, taken at week 0. This TCR was sampled from a human donor with alopecia areata. This chain uses TRBV29-1 with TRBJ2-5; no reliable D call. The CDR3 reads CSVLARHGTQYF. DNA for the CDR3: TGCAGCGTCCTTGCCCGACATGGGACCCAGTACTTC. The full variable domain, in which reference TRBV29-1 and TRBJ2-5 provide the parts outside the CDR3, is SAVISQKPSRDICQRGTSLTIQCQVDSQVTMMFWYRQQPGQSLTLIATANQGSEATYESGFVIDKFPISRPNLTFSTLTVSNMSPEDSSIYLCSVLARHGTQYFGPGTRLLVL.